In this sample, the clone carrying this T cell receptor beta chain turned up many times. This CDR3 region has 14 residues. Trimming took off 3 bases at V and 6 bases at J, with 15 bases between the two ends. Germline CDR1 reads LNHNV; CDR2 reads YYDKDF (reference sequence). TCRdb independently ran MiXCR on the RT-PCR reads; one entry per CDR3 protein. In the table there are about 680,000 distinct CDR3 sequences, 12% to 15% of which are singletons. This sequence originates from a female donor in good health, serving as a healthy control. The specimen was memory CD4+ T cells from blood. The gene calls are TRBV15 and TRBJ2-7; possible D gene TRBD1, 5 bases. This CDR3 reads CATSRDQGASEQYF. The CDR3 DNA follows: TGTGCCACCAGCAGGGACCAGGGCGCCTCCGAGCAGTACTTC.